This T cell receptor (beta chain) was found in a study of CD8 T cells in Susac syndrome. Study in general: When blood was drawn, patients with Susac syndrome were on intravenous immunoglobulin alone, on corticosteroids, or therapy-naive.

The study's findings and limits: Expansion of Susac CD8+ clones peaked in TEMRA cells and in active patients.

The CDR3 runs to 15 residues. CDR1 DFQATT and CDR2 SNEGSKA come from the germline V gene (reference sequence). With 6 bases removed from V and 1 base from J, the gap between germline ends came to 16 bases. The authors carried out high-throughput sequencing of TCR beta. They applied it to CD8+ and CD4+ T cells obtained from blood. Comment on this clonotype: Its antigen is unidentified.

Random hexamers served to reverse transcribe about 0.45 to 1 ug RNA. Multiplex immunoSEQ PCR targeted 54 Vbeta and 13 Jbeta TCR beta segments. Each CDR3 protein gets one entry after TCRdb re-called the immunoSEQ multiplex PCR reads with MiXCR. The table includes roughly 100,000 distinct CDR3 sequences, roughly 94% detected once. Sequenced input: CD8+ T cells from PBMCs. This receptor was obtained from a human donor with Susac syndrome. The chain carries TRBV20-1 and TRBJ2-1; D not certain. CDR3 in amino acids: CSAFPFSSSYNEQFF. The CDR3 region has the DNA TGCAGTGCCTTCCCTTTTTCCTCTTCCTACAATGAGCAGTTCTTC.